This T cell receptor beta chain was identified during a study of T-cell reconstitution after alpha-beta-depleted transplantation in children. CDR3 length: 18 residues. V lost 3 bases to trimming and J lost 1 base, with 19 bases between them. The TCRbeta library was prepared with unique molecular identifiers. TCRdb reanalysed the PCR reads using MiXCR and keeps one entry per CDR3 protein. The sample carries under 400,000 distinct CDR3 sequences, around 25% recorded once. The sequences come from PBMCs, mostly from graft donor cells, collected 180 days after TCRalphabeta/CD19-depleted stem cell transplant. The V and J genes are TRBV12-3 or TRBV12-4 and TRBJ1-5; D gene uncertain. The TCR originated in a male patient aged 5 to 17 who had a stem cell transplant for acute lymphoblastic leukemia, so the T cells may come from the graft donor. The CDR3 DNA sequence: TGTGCCAGCAGTTTCGAACTCCCGGAGTTGGACAGCAATCAGCCCCAGCATTTT. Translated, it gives CASSFELPELDSNQPQHF.